The 32 T cell receptor beta chains in this list originate from one sample, sequenced in a study of OX40 agonist ivuxolimab in advanced cancers. Sequencing was performed with immunoSEQ multiplex PCR; in TCRdb, only in-frame clones are kept and a portion is missing. Found here are some 81,000 clones, 85% of them singletons; the top ten hold 0.5% to 0.7%. The sequences come from CD4+ or CD8+ T cells sorted from blood, collected in a trial of the OX40 agonist ivuxolimab. Receptor source: an adult with an advanced solid tumor such as melanoma, head and neck, liver or kidney cancer.

The chain joins TRBV7-2 to TRBJ1-3, with D possibly matching TRBD1 (5 bases). Trimming took 8 bases from V and 4 from J, leaving 21 bases between them. The germline gives CDR1 SGHTA, CDR2 FQGNSA. The CDR3 is 16 residues long. The CDR3 DNA reads as TGTGCCAGCGGCCCCTCCGGGGGAAGTCCGGGAAACACCATATATTTT. Translated, it gives CASGPSGGSPGNTIYF.

This sequence joins TRBV2 and TRBJ1-6, with a tentative D call TRBD1 (6 bases). The germline V gene has CDR1 SNHLY and CDR2 FYNNEI. CDR3 length equals 14 residues. V was pared by 4 bases and J by 8 bases, with 12 bases between. As DNA, the CDR3 is TGTGCCAGCAGTGCGCAGGGGCGGGATTCACCCCTCCACTTT. Amino acids: CASSAQGRDSPLHF.

The V call is TRBV7-2, the J call TRBJ2-7; D unresolved. The germline gives CDR1 SGHTA, CDR2 FQGNSA. V lost 4 bases and J 3 bases, leaving 13 bases between the germline ends. The CDR3 sequence is 14 residues long. The CDR3 sequence is CASSSAQVGYEQYF. Written as DNA, the CDR3 is TGTGCCAGCAGCTCTGCTCAGGTTGGCTACGAGCAGTACTTC.

The chain links TRBV19 to TRBJ2-5; 8 nucleotides match TRBD1. With 4 bases clipped from V and 4 bases from J, the junction kept 8 bases outside the gene matches. Per germline, CDR1 LNHDA and CDR2 SQIVND (reference sequence). The CDR3 has 15 amino acids. CDR3 DNA: TGTGCCAGTAGTAGGACAGGGCAAAGAGGAGAGACCCAGTACTTC. The encoded protein is CASSRTGQRGETQYF.

CDR3 sequence (DNA): TGTGCCAGCCGGAAGACCACCGGAGGTACTAATGAAAAACTGTTTTTT. This gives the protein CASRKTTGGTNEKLFF. This sequence joins TRBV19 and TRBJ1-4, with no clear D. V was trimmed by 9 bases and J by 2 bases, leaving 19 bases between them. CDR3 length equals 16 residues. Germline V gives CDR1 LNHDA, CDR2 SQIVND (reference sequence).

The chain is built from TRBV5-1 and TRBJ2-1; TRBD1 agrees at 9 bases. This CDR3 region has 14 residues. Germline lookup yields CDR1 SGHRS and CDR2 YFSETQ. V dropped 5 bases and J dropped 4; count of bases not matched to a gene: 4. The CDR3 nucleotides read TGCGCCAGCAGTACAGACAGGGGGTACAATGAGCAGTTCTTC. Its protein product is CASSTDRGYNEQFF. Based on the CDR3 plus reference TRBV5-1 and TRBJ2-1, the full variable domain is KAGVTQTPRYLIKTRGQQVTLSCSPISGHRSVSWYQQTPGQGLQFLFEYFSETQRNKGNFPGRFSGRQFSNSRSEMNVSTLELGDSALYLCASSTDRGYNEQFFGPGTRLTVL.

This rearrangement joins TRBV14 to TRBJ2-7; TRBD1 matches at 8 bases. After removal of 3 bases from V and 2 bases from J, the junction contained 6 bases not matched to a gene. This CDR3 region has 15 residues. CDR1 SGHDN and CDR2 FVKESK come from the germline V gene. The chain's CDR3 is CASSQATGATYEQYF. The CDR3 DNA is TGTGCCAGCAGCCAGGCGACAGGGGCTACCTACGAGCAGTACTTC.

The gene calls are TRBV30 and TRBJ1-4; a possible D gene is TRBD1 (5 bases). This CDR3 region has 12 residues. Germline CDR1 GTSNPN, CDR2 SVGIG (reference sequence). Trimming pared 4 bases from V and 5 bases from J, leaving 8 bases between. The CDR3 sequence: CAWTRDNEKLFF. CDR3 nucleotides: TGTGCCTGGACGAGGGACAATGAAAAACTGTTTTTT. The full variable domain, completed using reference TRBV30 and TRBJ1-4, is SQTIHQWPATLVQPVGSPLSLECTVEGTSNPNLYWYRQAAGRGLQLLFYSVGIGQISSEVPQNLSASRPQDRQFILSSKKLLLSDSGFYLCAWTRDNEKLFFGSGTQLSVL.

This chain connects TRBV5-8 to TRBJ2-5, with a weak D call TRBD2 (5 bases). Trimming cost V 2 bases and J 3 bases, with 23 bases left between them. The CDR3 length is 18 residues. Germline CDR1 and CDR2: SGHTS and YDEGEE. The CDR3 coding sequence is TGTGCCAGCAGCTTCGGGATGGCAGCGGCCCCCCGGAAAGAGACCCAGTACTTC. Translated, it gives CASSFGMAAAPRKETQYF.

The chain combines TRBV6-6 with TRBJ2-5; 9 bases are shared with TRBD1. Looked up from germline, CDR1 is MNHNY and CDR2 is SVGAGI (reference sequence). Germline trimming cut 3 bases from V and 5 bases from J; bases unmatched to any gene: 10. The CDR3 runs 16 residues. DNA for the CDR3: TGTGCCAGCAGTTATTCTCCGGGACAGGGAGGGGAGACCCAGTACTTC. Protein product: CASSYSPGQGGETQYF.

The rearrangement joins TRBV11-2 to TRBJ2-2, with D unclear. Germline V gene sequence: CDR1 SGHAT, CDR2 FQNNGV. The CDR3 covers 16 residues. Deletions cut 5 bases from V and 0 bases from J, with 13 bases between. CDR3 loop: CASSPSWAPNTGELFF. DNA of the CDR3: TGTGCCAGCAGCCCATCATGGGCTCCGAACACCGGGGAGCTGTTTTTT.

The chain couples TRBV2 to TRBJ2-1; 8 bases are a match to TRBD2. Germline trimming cut 6 bases from V and 5 bases from J; bases unmatched to any gene: 3. Germline CDR1 reads SNHLY; CDR2 reads FYNNEI. This CDR3 comprises 13 residues. As DNA, the CDR3 is TGTGCCAGCAGCGGGGGGGCAGACAATGAGCAGTTCTTC. It yields the protein CASSGGADNEQFF.

The genes are TRBV4-1 and TRBJ2-5; no reliable D call. V was trimmed by 1 base and J by 0 bases, leaving 3 bases between them. This CDR3 is 13 amino acids long. Germline CDR1 MGHRA, CDR2 YSYEKL. In DNA, the CDR3 is TGCGCCAGCAGCCAAGCGGACCAAGAGACCCAGTACTTC. Its translation is CASSQADQETQYF.

The V and J genes are TRBV10-2 and TRBJ1-1, with D possibly being TRBD1 (6 bases). The germline V and J ends were trimmed by 0 bases and 5 bases, with 7 bases remaining between them. Germline V gene data show CDR1 as WSHSY and CDR2 as SAAADI. CDR3 length: 13 residues. The CDR3 protein is CASSESQGTEAFF. The CDR3 nucleotides read TGCGCCAGCAGTGAGTCTCAGGGGACTGAAGCTTTCTTT.

The V and J genes are TRBV30 and TRBJ2-3, with 7 bases matching TRBD1. Trimming took 2 bases from V and 1 from J; bases not matched to a gene: 15. Germline assignment: CDR1 GTSNPN and CDR2 SVGIG (reference sequence). This CDR3 is 18 amino acids long. This chain's CDR3 is CAWSTLRKTGPGTDTQYF. For the CDR3, the DNA is TGTGCCTGGAGTACGCTACGCAAGACAGGGCCCGGCACAGATACGCAGTATTTT.

V usage is TRBV7-9 and J usage is TRBJ1-3; D gene unclear. V lost 6 bases and J lost 0, with 12 bases in between. Looked up from germline, CDR1 is SEHNR and CDR2 is FQNEAQ (reference sequence). The CDR3 length is 15 residues. The CDR3 protein is CASSPDSYSGNTIYF. The CDR3 DNA reads TGTGCCAGCAGTCCCGATTCGTACTCTGGAAACACCATATATTTT.

The V and J genes are TRBV5-1 and TRBJ1-3, with 7 nucleotides matching TRBD1. This CDR3 is 17 amino acids long. The ends lost 4 bases at V and 0 bases at J; junction bases unmatched: 10. In germline, CDR1 is SGHRS, CDR2 YFSETQ. DNA of the CDR3: TGCGCCAGCAGCCTCTACCAGACAGGGTCCTCTGGAAACACCATATATTTT. Translating gives CASSLYQTGSSGNTIYF.

The J gene is TRBJ2-3, the V gene TRBV6-1; D gene unclear. CDR3 length equals 15 residues. Germline CDR1 reads MNHNS; CDR2 reads SASEGT. Trimming pared 0 bases from V and 7 bases from J, leaving 14 bases between. CDR3 in DNA: TGTGCCAGCAGTGAAGCACTTCAATATTGGAATACGCAGTATTTT. It is translated as CASSEALQYWNTQYF.

The chain uses TRBV19 and TRBJ1-5, with D perhaps TRBD1 (6 bases). V was cut by 3 bases and J by 7 bases, with 13 bases left in between. CDR1 and CDR2 from the germline V gene are LNHDA and SQIVND (reference sequence). This CDR3 is built from 14 residues. DNA for the CDR3: TGTGCCAGTAGTATCTCTCAGGGACACCAGCCCCAGCATTTT. This encodes CASSISQGHQPQHF.

The chain couples TRBV11-2 to TRBJ1-1, with 8 bases lining up with TRBD1. V shed 4 bases and J 1 base; nucleotides not matched to a gene: 5. The CDR3 has 15 amino acids. Germline V gene data show CDR1 as SGHAT and CDR2 as FQNNGV. In DNA form, the CDR3 reads TGTGCCAGCAGCTCGGGACAGGCGCAGAACACTGAAGCTTTCTTT. It encodes CASSSGQAQNTEAFF.

This chain joins TRBV2 and TRBJ1-3; tentative D call: TRBD1 (5 bases). CDR1 and CDR2 from the germline V gene are SNHLY and FYNNEI. Trimming removed 6 bases at V and 0 bases at J, with 12 bases between. CDR3 length: 15 residues. CDR3 sequence: CASSGTLLSGNTIYF. CDR3 coding DNA: TGTGCCAGCAGCGGGACGCTCCTCTCTGGAAACACCATATATTTT. The full variable domain, with the rest looked up from reference TRBV2 and TRBJ1-3, is EPEVTQTPSHQVTQMGQEVILRCVPISNHLYFYWYRQILGQKVEFLVSFYNNEISEKSEIFDDQFSVERPDGSNFTLKIRSTKLEDSAMYFCASSGTLLSGNTIYFGEGSWLTVV.

The chain employs TRBV28 and TRBJ2-1, with 7 bases that match TRBD2. The CDR3 consists of 14 residues. Germline CDR1 and CDR2: MDHEN and SYDVKM. J lost 7 bases, V lost 1 base, and 4 bases had no gene match. The CDR3 DNA is TGTGCCAGCAGTTTATATAACGGGAGGAATGAGCAGTTCTTC. It encodes CASSLYNGRNEQFF.

This clone was seen only a few times. This rearrangement joins TRBV6-6 to TRBJ2-7, with D hard to call. Trimming shortened V by 4 bases and J by 2 bases, and 15 bases separated the two germline ends. Germline CDR1 is MNHNY and CDR2 is SVGAGI (reference sequence). The CDR3 is 15 amino acids. The CDR3 loop reads CASSFSGGAAYEQYF. The CDR3 region has the DNA TGTGCCAGCAGTTTCTCGGGCGGAGCCGCCTACGAGCAGTACTTC.

The gene calls are TRBV18 and TRBJ2-5; D possibly corresponds to TRBD1 (6 bases). Germline CDR1 KGHSH, CDR2 LQKENI. The CDR3 runs 14 residues. Trimming pared 5 bases from V and 2 bases from J, leaving 12 bases between. The CDR3 protein is CASSSTGNQETQYF. CDR3 sequence (DNA): TGTGCCAGCTCATCGACAGGAAATCAAGAGACCCAGTACTTC.

V is TRBV30 and J is TRBJ1-5; D not resolved. The CDR3 is 13 residues long. Trimming shortened V by 3 bases and J by 4 bases, and 10 bases separated the two germline ends. The germline CDR1 and CDR2 sequences are GTSNPN and SVGIG (reference sequence). The CDR3 spells CAWSSQINQPQHF. For the CDR3, the DNA is TGTGCCTGGAGCTCTCAAATTAATCAGCCCCAGCATTTT.

Of note for this clone: Other nucleotide sequences in the sample specify the same CDR3. The rearrangement uses TRBV11-2 and TRBJ1-1; no clear D. Germline CDR1 SGHAT, CDR2 FQNNGV. CDR3 length: 14 residues. Trimming left V 3 bases short and J 1 base short, with 9 bases between. The CDR3 is CASSFRDRNTEAFF. CDR3 DNA sequence: TGTGCCAGCAGCTTCCGTGACCGGAACACTGAAGCTTTCTTT.

This clone was observed once. The genes are TRBV2 and TRBJ1-2, with 7 bases fitting TRBD1. Germline V CDR1 and CDR2: SNHLY, FYNNEI. The CDR3 spans 15 residues. V gave up 3 bases and J gave up 0 bases; unmatched junction bases: 4. CDR3 region: CASSDGQGANYGYTF. CDR3 coding DNA: TGTGCCAGCAGTGACGGTCAGGGGGCTAACTATGGCTACACCTTC.

The chain carries TRBV15 and TRBJ2-5; TRBD2 agrees at 12 bases. Trimming took 5 bases from V and 4 from J; bases not matched to a gene: 5. Germline V lookup: CDR1 LNHNV, CDR2 YYDKDF (reference sequence). The CDR3 consists of 15 residues. CDR3 loop: CATSGWTSGAETQYF. CDR3 nucleotides: TGTGCCACCAGCGGATGGACTAGCGGGGCAGAGACCCAGTACTTC.

V and J are TRBV7-9 and TRBJ2-7; 11 positions agree with TRBD2. V lost 2 bases, J lost 1 base, and 7 bases stayed unmatched. CDR3 size: 17 residues. CDR1 SEHNR and CDR2 FQNEAQ come from the germline V gene (reference sequence). CDR3: CASSLRISGGVSYEQYF. In nucleotides, the CDR3 is TGTGCCAGCAGCTTAAGGATTAGCGGGGGGGTGTCCTACGAGCAGTACTTC.

This clone showed up just once. The rearrangement uses TRBV30 and TRBJ2-3, with no clear D. Trimming took off 3 bases at V and 0 bases at J, with 7 bases between the two ends. CDR3 size: 13 residues. The germline CDR1 and CDR2 sequences are GTSNPN and SVGIG (reference sequence). The chain's CDR3 is CAWSLASTDTQYF. The DNA for the CDR3 is TGTGCCTGGAGCTTGGCTAGCACAGATACGCAGTATTTT.

V gene TRBV30 combines with J gene TRBJ2-1; 11 bases line up with TRBD2. Germline V gene lookup returns CDR1 GTSNPN and CDR2 SVGIG (reference sequence). The CDR3 has 14 amino acids. With V trimmed by 2 bases and J by 7 bases, 4 bases remained unmatched. CDR3 nucleotides: TGTGCCTGGAGTTACCCTAGCGGGGGGAATGAGCAGTTCTTC. This encodes CAWSYPSGGNEQFF.

The chain links TRBV5-1 to TRBJ2-2; D is perhaps TRBD2 (6 bases). V was shortened by 0 bases and J by 2 bases, with 14 bases between the two germline ends. The CDR3 covers 17 residues. The germline V gene encodes CDR1 SGHRS and CDR2 YFSETQ. CDR3 sequence (DNA): TGCGCCAGCAGCTTGGGATTGGAGGGATCCAACACCGGGGAGCTGTTTTTT. Translated, it gives CASSLGLEGSNTGELFF.